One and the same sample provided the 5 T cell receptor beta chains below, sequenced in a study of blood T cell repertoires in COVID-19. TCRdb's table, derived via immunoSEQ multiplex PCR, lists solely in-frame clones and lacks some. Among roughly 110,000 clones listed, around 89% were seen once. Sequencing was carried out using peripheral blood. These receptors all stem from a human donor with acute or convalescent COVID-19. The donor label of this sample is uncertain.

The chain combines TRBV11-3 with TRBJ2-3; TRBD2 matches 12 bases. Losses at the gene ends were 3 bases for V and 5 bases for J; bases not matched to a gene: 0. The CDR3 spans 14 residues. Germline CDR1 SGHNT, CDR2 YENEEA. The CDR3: CASSLGLAGDTQYF. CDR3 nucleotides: TGTGCCAGCAGCTTGGGACTAGCGGGAGATACGCAGTATTTT.

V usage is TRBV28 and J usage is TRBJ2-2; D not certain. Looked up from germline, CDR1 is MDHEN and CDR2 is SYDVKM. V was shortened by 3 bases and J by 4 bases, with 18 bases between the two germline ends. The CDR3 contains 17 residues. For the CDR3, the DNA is TGTGCCAGCAGTTTTCCGGGTTTGATAGATGGCACCGGGGAGCTGTTTTTT. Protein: CASSFPGLIDGTGELFF. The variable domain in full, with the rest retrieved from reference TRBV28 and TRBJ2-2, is DVKVTQSSRYLVKRTGEKVFLECVQDMDHENMFWYRQDPGLGLRLIYFSYDVKMKEKGDIPEGYSVSREKKERFSLILESASTNQTSMYLCASSFPGLIDGTGELFFGEGSRLTVL.

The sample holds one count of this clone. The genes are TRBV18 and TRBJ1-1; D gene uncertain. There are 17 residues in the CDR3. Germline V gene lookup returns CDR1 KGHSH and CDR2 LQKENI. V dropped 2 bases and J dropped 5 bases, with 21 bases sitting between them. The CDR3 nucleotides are TGTGCCAGCTCACCATCAGGAGCAGCGGGAATTGAGACTGAAGCTTTCTTT. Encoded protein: CASSPSGAAGIETEAFF. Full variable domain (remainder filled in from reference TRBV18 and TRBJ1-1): NAGVMQNPRHLVRRRGQEARLRCSPMKGHSHVYWYRQLPEEGLKFMVYLQKENIIDESGMPKERFSAEFPKEGPSILRIQQVVRGDSAAYFCASSPSGAAGIETEAFFGQGTRLTVV.

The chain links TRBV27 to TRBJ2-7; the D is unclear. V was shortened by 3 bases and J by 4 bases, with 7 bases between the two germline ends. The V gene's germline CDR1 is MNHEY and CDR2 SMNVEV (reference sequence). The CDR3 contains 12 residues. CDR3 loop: CASSFLYYEQYF. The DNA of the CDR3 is TGTGCCAGCAGTTTCCTATATTACGAGCAGTACTTC.

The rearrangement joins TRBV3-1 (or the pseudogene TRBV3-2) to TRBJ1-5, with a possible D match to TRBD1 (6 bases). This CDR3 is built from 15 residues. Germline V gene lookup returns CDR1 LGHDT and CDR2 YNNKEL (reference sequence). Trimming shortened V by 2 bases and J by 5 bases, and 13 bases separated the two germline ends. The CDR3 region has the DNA TGTGCCAGCAGCCAATCCTCAGGGGTCGATCAGCCCCAGCATTTT. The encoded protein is CASSQSSGVDQPQHF.